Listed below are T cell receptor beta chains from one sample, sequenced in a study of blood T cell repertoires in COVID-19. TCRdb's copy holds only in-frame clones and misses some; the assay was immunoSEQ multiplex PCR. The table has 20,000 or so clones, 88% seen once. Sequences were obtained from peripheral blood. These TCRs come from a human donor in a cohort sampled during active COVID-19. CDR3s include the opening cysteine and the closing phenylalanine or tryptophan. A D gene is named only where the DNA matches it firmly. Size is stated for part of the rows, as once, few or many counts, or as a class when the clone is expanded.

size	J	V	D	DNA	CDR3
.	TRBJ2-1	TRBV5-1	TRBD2	TGCGCCAGCAGCTGGGCGACTAGCGGCAGTGAGCAGTTCTTC	CASSWATSGSEQFF
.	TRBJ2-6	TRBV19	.	TGTGCCAGTAGTCAACCTCGCCATACAGCCCCGAACTCCTCTGGGGCCAACGTCCTGACTTTC	CASSQPRHTAPNSSGANVLTF
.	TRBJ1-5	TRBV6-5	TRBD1	TGTGCCAGCAGTTACTCGGGACAGAGAAATCAGCCCCAGCATTTT	CASSYSGQRNQPQHF
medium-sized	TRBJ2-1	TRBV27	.	TGTGCCAGCAGCACCCCTATGGCACAGGATGAGCAGTTCTTC	CASSTPMAQDEQFF
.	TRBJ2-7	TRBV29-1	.	TGCAGCGTTGACGGATACGACGGCCGCCCGGGCTACGAGCAGTACTTC	CSVDGYDGRPGYEQYF
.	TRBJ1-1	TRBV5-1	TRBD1	TGCGCCAGCAGCTTGGAGAGGAGCAGGGGGATTCACACTGAAGCTTTCTTT	CASSLERSRGIHTEAFF
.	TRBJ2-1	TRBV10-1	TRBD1	TGCGCCAGCAGTGTTGATCAGACAGGGGTTGGGCAGTTCTTC	CASSVDQTGVGQFF
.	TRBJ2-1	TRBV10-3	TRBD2	TGTGCCACCCGGACTAGCGGGGGGGCCCACAATGAGCAGTTCTTC	CATRTSGGAHNEQFF
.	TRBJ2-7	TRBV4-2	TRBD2	TGTGCCAGCAGCCAAGATCTCACTAGCGCTACCTACGAGCAGTACTTC	CASSQDLTSATYEQYF
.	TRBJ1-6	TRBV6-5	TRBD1	TGTGCCAGCAGCCGACAGGGGAAGAGTTCACCCCTCCACTTT	CASSRQGKSSPLHF
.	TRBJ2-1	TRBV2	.	TGTGCCAGCAGGGGGGACATCAGCTCCTACAATGAGCAGTTCTTC	CASRGDISSYNEQFF
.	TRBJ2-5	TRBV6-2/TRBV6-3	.	TGTGCCAGCAGTCTAGAAGAGACCCAGTACTTC	CASSLEETQYF
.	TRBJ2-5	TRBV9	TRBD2	TGTGCCAGCAGCCCCCCCCGGGGGGGCCAAGAGACCCAGTACTTC	CASSPPRGGQETQYF
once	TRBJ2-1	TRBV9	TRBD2	TGTGCCAGCAGCGCCCTAGCGGGAACTACCGATGAGCAGTTCTTC	CASSALAGTTDEQFF
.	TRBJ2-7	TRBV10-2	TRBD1	TGCGCCAGCAGGCCGGGACAGGGCTCCTACGAGCAGTACTTC	CASRPGQGSYEQYF
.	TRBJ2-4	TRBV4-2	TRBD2	TGTGCCAGCAGTCACCTGACTAGCGGGGTAACTATCGACAAAAACATTCAGTACTTC	CASSHLTSGVTIDKNIQYF
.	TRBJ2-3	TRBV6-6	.	TGTGCCACCAGATATGGGACTCCTAGCACAGATACGCAGTATTTT	CATRYGTPSTDTQYF
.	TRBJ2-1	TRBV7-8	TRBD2	TGTGCCAGCAGCATCTTTAGCGGGGTTACCTACAATGAGCAGTTCTTC	CASSIFSGVTYNEQFF
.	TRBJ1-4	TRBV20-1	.	TGCAGTGCTAGAGAGAGGGAAAAACTGTTTTTT	CSAREREKLFF
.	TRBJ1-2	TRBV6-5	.	TGTGCCAGCAGCAAAGGGGAAGTTGGGGGCTACACCTTC	CASSKGEVGGYTF
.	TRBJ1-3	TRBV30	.	TGTGCCTGGAGTGTAATTTCGAGGCAGTTGCCTGGAAACACCATATATTTT	CAWSVISRQLPGNTIYF
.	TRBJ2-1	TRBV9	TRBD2	TGTGCCAGCAGCCGGTTAGCGGGGGCCTCCTACAATGAGCAGTTCTTC	CASSRLAGASYNEQFF
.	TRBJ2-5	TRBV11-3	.	TGTGCCAGCAGCCTCCGAGGAAACCAAGAGACCCAGTACTTC	CASSLRGNQETQYF
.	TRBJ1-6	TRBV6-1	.	TGTGCCAGCAGTGAAGTGGGAGAACCCTATAATTCACCCCTCCACTTT	CASSEVGEPYNSPLHF
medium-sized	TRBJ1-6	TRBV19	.	TGTGCCAGTAGCATTGGGGGCTATTCACCCCTCCACTTT	CASSIGGYSPLHF
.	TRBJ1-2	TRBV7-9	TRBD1	TGTGCCAGCAGCCTGGACAGGGGGCGCCTTGGCTACACCTTC	CASSLDRGRLGYTF
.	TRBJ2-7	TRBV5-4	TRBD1	TGTGCCAGCACCACAGGGGGAAAAATAGCCGAGCAGTACTTC	CASTTGGKIAEQYF
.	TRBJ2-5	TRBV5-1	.	TGCGCCAGCAGCTTGCAGGAACAAGAGACCCAGTACTTC	CASSLQEQETQYF
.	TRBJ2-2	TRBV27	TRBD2	TGTGCCAGCAGTTTCGGGGGGGTCGACACCGGGGAGCTGTTTTTT	CASSFGGVDTGELFF
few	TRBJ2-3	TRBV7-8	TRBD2	TGTGCCAGCAGCCGCGGCGGCGGGGGGACTAGCACAGATACGCAGTATTTT	CASSRGGGGTSTDTQYF
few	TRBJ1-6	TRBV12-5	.	TGTGCTAGTGGTTTGGTACCTGCGGGAGTCGCTAATTCACCCCTCCACTTT	CASGLVPAGVANSPLHF
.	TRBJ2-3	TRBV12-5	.	TGTGCTAGTGGTTTGGTACAGCACACAGATACGCAGTATTTT	CASGLVQHTDTQYF
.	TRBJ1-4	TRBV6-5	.	TGTGCCAGCGGGCTTATTGGTGAACTGTTTTTT	CASGLIGELFF
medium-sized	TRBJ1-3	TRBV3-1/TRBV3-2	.	TGTGCCAGCAGCCAAGGAGCGGGGGAAGCTGGAAACACCATATATTTT	CASSQGAGEAGNTIYF
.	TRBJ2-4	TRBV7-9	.	TGTGCCAGCAGCTTAGGGCAGACCAAAAACATTCAGTACTTC	CASSLGQTKNIQYF
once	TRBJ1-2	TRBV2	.	TGTGCCAGCAACCTACAATGGGGCGGCTACACCTTC	CASNLQWGGYTF
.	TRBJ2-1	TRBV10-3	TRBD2	TGTGCCATCAGTGACATTAGCGGGGGCCTCTCCTACAATGAGCAGTTCTTC	CAISDISGGLSYNEQFF
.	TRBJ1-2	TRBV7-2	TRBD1	TGTGCCAGCAGCACCCGGACAGGCGGCGGCGGCTACACCTTC	CASSTRTGGGGYTF
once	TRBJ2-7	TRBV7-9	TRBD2	TGTGCCAGCAGCTTCTCTAGCGGGGGCCGCAGCTCCTACGAGCAGTACTTC	CASSFSSGGRSSYEQYF
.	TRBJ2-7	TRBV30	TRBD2	TGTGCCTGGAGTTTGTCTAGCGGGGTCTACGAGCAGTACTTC	CAWSLSSGVYEQYF
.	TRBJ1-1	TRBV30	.	TGTGCCTGGAGTGTACACCGGAACACTGAAGCTTTCTTT	CAWSVHRNTEAFF
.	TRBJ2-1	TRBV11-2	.	TGTGCCAGCAGCTTAGTGGGTTTGGCGGCGAGCTCCTACAATGAGCAGTTCTTC	CASSLVGLAASSYNEQFF
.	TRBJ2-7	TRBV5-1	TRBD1	TGCGCCAGCAGCTTGACCCCATTCCGGGACAGGGGACACGAGCAGTACTTC	CASSLTPFRDRGHEQYF
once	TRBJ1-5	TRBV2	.	TGTGCCAGCGCTATAGAGGATAGCAATCAGCCCCAGCATTTT	CASAIEDSNQPQHF
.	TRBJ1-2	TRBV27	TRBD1	TGTGCCAGCAGTTTTTCTCTGACAGGGGGCCACTATGGCTACACCTTC	CASSFSLTGGHYGYTF
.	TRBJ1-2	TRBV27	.	TGTGCCAGCGACGAACAGGTTAACTATGGCTACACCTTC	CASDEQVNYGYTF
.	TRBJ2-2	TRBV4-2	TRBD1	TGTGCCAGCAGCCAACAGAGACAGGGGTTAACCGGGGAGCTGTTTTTT	CASSQQRQGLTGELFF
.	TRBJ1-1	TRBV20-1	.	TGCAGTGCTAGTCGTTCGACATATTCTGAAGCTTTCTTT	CSASRSTYSEAFF
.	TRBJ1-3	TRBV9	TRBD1	TGTGCCAGCAGCGGAACCGGGACAGCCGCCAACACCATATATTTT	CASSGTGTAANTIYF